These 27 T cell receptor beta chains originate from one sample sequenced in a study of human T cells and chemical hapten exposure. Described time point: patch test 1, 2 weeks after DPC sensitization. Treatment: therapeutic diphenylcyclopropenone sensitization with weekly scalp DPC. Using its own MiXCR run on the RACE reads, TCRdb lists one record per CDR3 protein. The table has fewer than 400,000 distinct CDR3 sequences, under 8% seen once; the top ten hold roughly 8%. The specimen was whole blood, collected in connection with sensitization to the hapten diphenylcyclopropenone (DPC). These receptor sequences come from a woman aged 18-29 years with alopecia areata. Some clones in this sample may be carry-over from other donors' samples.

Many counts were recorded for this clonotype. As DNA, the CDR3 is TGTGCCAGCACCGAGTCCCGCCCAGGAGGGGCCAAAGCCAAAAACATTCAGTACTTC. Amino acids: CASTESRPGGAKAKNIQYF. This chain uses TRBV7-8 with TRBJ2-4, with a tentative D call TRBD2 (6 bases). This CDR3 has 19 residues. Per the germline V gene, CDR1 is SGHVS and CDR2 is FQNEAQ. Trimming cost V 7 bases and J 0 bases, with 25 bases left between them.

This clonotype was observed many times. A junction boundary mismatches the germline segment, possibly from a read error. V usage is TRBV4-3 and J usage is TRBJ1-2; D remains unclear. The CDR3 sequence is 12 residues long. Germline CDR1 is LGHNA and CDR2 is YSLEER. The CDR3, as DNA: TGTGCCAGCAGCCAAGCTAACTATGGCTACACCTTC. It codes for CASSQANYGYTF.

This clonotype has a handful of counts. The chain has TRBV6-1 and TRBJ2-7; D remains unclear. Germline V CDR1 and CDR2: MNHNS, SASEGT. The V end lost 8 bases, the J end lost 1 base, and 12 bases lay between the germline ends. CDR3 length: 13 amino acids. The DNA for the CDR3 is TGTGCCAGCCGAAAATCACCTTCCTACGAGCAGTACTTC. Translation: CASRKSPSYEQYF.

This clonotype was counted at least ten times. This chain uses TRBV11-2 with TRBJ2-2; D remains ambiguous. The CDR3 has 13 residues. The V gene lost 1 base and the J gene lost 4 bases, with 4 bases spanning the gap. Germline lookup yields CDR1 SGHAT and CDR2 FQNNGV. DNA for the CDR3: TGTGCCAGCAGCTTAGCCCCCACCGGGGAGCTGTTTTTT. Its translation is CASSLAPTGELFF.

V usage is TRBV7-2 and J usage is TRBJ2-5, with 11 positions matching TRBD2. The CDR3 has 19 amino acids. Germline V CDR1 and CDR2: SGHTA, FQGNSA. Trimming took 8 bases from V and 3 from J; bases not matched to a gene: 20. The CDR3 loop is CASEGHSPSSGGTKETQYF. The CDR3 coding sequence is TGTGCCAGCGAAGGGCACTCACCTTCTAGCGGGGGGACTAAAGAGACCCAGTACTTC.

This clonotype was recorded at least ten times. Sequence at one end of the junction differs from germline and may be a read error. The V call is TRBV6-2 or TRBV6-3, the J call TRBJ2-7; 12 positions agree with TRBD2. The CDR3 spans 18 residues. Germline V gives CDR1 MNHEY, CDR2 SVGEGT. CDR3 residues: CASSYSNPSGGDSNEQYF. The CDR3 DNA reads TGTGCCAGCAGTTACTCGAATCCTAGCGGGGGGGACTCCAACGAGCAGTACTTC.

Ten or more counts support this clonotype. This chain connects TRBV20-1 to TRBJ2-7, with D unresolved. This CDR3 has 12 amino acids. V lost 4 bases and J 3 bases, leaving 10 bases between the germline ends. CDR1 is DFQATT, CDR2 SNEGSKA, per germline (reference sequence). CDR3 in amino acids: CSAIHGFYEQYF. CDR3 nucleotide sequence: TGCAGTGCTATTCACGGATTCTACGAGCAGTACTTC.

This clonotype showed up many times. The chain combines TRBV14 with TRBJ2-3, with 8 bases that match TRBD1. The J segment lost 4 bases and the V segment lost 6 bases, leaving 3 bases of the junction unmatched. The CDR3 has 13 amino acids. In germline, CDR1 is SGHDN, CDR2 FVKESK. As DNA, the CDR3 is TGTGCCAGCAGGATGACAGGGGCAGATACGCAGTATTTT. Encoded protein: CASRMTGADTQYF. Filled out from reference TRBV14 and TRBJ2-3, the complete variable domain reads EAGVTQFPSHSVIEKGQTVTLRCDPISGHDNLYWYRRVMGKEIKFLLHFVKESKQDESGMPNNRFLAERTGGTYSTLKVQPAELEDSGVYFCASRMTGADTQYFGPGTRLTVL.

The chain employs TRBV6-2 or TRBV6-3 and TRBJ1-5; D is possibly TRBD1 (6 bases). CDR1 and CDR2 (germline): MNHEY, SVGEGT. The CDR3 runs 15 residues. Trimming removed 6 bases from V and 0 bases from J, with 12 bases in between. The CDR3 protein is CASRPQGYSNQPQHF. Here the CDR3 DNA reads TGTGCCAGCAGACCTCAGGGGTATAGCAATCAGCCCCAGCATTTT.

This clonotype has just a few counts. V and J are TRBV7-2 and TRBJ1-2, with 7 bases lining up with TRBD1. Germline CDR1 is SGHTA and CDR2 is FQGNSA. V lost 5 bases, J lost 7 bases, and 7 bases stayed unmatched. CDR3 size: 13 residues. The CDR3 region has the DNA TGTGCCAGCAGCCGAGGGGGCGATGGTGGCTACACCTTC. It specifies CASSRGGDGGYTF. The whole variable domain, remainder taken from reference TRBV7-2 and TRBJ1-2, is GAGVSQSPSNKVTEKGKDVELRCDPISGHTALYWYRQSLGQGLEFLIYFQGNSAPDKSGLPSDRFSAERTGGSVSTLTIQRTQQEDSAVYLCASSRGGDGGYTFGSGTRLTVV.

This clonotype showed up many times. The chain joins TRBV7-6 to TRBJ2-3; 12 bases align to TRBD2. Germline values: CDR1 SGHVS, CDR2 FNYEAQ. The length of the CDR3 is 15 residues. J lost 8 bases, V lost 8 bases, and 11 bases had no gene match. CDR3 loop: CASAWTSGEGVTQYF. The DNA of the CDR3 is TGTGCCAGCGCCTGGACTAGCGGGGAGGGAGTTACGCAGTATTTT. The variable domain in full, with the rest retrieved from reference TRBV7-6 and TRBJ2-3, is GAGVSQSPRYKVTKRGQDVALRCDPISGHVSLYWYRQALGQGPEFLTYFNYEAQQDKSGLPNDRFSAERPEGSISTLTIQRTEQRDSAMYRCASAWTSGEGVTQYFGPGTRLTVL.

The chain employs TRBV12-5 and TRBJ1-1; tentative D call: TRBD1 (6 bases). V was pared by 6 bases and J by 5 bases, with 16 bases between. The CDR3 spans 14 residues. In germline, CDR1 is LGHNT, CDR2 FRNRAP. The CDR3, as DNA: TGTGCTAGTGGCCTTGGAGGGGGTGGTACTGAAGCTTTCTTT. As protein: CASGLGGGGTEAFF.

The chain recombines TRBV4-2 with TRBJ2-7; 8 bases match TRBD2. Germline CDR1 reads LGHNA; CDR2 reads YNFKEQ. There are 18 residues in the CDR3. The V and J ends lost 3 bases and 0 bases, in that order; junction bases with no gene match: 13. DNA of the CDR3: TGTGCCAGCAGCCAGGGGGGTTTCGGGACTAGACGCTCCTACGAGCAGTACTTC. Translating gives CASSQGGFGTRRSYEQYF.

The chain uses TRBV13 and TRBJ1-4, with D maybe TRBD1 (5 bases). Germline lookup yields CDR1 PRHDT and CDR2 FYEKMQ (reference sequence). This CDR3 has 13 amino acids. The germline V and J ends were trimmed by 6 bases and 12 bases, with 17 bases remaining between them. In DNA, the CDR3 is TGTGCCAGCAGGCAGGCCCCCGGGGACGAACTGTTTTTT. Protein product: CASRQAPGDELFF.

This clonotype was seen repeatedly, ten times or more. DNA for the CDR3: TGTGCCAGCAGCACTAGCGGGGCCGAAATAGAGACCCAGTACTTC. Its protein is CASSTSGAEIETQYF. The rearrangement joins TRBV11-2 to TRBJ2-5; 10 positions agree with TRBD2. The CDR3 extends over 15 amino acids. Looked up from germline, CDR1 is SGHAT and CDR2 is FQNNGV. The J segment lost 4 bases and the V segment lost 5 bases, leaving 7 bases of the junction unmatched.

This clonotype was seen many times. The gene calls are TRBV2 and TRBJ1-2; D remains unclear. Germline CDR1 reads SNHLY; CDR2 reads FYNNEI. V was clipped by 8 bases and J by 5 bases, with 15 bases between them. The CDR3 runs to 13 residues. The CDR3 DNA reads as TGTGCCAGCTCAATAGTCCCACTATATGGCTACACCTTC. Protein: CASSIVPLYGYTF.

CDR3 residues: CSAPMSTDTQYF. The CDR3 DNA sequence: TGCAGTGCTCCCATGAGTACAGATACGCAGTATTTT. V gene TRBV20-1 combines with J gene TRBJ2-3; D unresolved. V lost 5 bases and J 3 bases, leaving 9 bases between the germline ends. CDR1 DFQATT and CDR2 SNEGSKA come from the germline V gene (reference sequence). CDR3 length: 12 amino acids.

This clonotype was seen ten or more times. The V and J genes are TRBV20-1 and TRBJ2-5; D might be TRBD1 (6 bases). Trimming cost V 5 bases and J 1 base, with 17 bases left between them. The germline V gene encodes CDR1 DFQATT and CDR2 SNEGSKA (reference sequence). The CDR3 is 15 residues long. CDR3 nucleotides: TGCAGTGCTCCGGACGCTCAGGGGTCCCAAGAGACCCAGTACTTC. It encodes CSAPDAQGSQETQYF.

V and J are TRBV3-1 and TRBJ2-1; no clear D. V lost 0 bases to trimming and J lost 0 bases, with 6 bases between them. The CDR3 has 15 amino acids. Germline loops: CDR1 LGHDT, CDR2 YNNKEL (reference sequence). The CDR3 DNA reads TGTGCCAGCAGCCAAGACGCGAGCTCCTACAATGAGCAGTTCTTC. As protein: CASSQDASSYNEQFF.

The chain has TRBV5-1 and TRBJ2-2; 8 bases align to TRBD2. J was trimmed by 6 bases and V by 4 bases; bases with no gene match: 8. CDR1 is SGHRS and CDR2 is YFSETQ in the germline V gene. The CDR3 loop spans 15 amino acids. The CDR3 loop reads CASSPGTSSAGELFF. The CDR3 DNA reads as TGCGCCAGCAGCCCCGGGACTAGTTCCGCCGGGGAGCTGTTTTTT.

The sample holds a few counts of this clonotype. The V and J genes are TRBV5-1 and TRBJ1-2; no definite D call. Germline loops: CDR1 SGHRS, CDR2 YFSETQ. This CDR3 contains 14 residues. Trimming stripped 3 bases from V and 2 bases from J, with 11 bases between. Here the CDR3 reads CASSSGSVNYGYTF. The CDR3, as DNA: TGCGCCAGCAGCTCCGGTTCGGTAAACTATGGCTACACCTTC.

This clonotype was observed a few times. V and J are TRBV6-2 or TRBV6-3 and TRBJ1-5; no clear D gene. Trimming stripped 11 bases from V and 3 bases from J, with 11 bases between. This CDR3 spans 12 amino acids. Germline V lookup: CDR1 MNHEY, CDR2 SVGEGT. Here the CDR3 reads CAGGMYNQPQHF. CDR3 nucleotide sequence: TGTGCCGGAGGAATGTACAATCAGCCCCAGCATTTT.

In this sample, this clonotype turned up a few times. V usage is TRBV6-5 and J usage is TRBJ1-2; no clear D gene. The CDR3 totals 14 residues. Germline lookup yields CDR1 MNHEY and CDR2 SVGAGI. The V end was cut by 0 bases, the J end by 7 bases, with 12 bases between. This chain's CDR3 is CASSYSNREGGYTF. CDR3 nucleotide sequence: TGTGCCAGCAGTTACTCGAACAGAGAGGGTGGCTACACCTTC.

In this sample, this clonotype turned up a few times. Written as DNA, the CDR3 is TGTGCCAGCTCCCTAGCGGGGGGGCCCAATACGCAGTATTTT. Translated, it gives CASSLAGGPNTQYF. The chain uses TRBV3-1 and TRBJ2-3, with 12 bases identical to TRBD2. Germline CDR1 is LGHDT and CDR2 is YNNKEL (reference sequence). CDR3 length: 14 residues. With 8 bases clipped from V and 7 bases from J, the junction kept 7 bases outside the gene matches.

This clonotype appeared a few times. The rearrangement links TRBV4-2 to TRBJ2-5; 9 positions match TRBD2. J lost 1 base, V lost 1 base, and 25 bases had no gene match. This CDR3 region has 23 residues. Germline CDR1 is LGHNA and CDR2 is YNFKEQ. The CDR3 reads CASSQVPPPSSGGSLTSQETQYF. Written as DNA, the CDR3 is TGTGCCAGCAGCCAAGTGCCCCCCCCGAGCAGCGGGGGGTCCCTGACCTCCCAAGAGACCCAGTACTTC.

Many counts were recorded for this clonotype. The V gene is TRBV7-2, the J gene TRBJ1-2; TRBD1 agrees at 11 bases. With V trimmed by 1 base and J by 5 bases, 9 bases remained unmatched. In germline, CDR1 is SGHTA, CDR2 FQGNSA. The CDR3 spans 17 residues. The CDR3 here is CASSLVPGQGEGYGYTF. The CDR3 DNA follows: TGTGCCAGCAGCTTAGTCCCGGGACAGGGGGAGGGATATGGCTACACCTTC.

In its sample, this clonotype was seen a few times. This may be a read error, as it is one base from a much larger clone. The CDR3 spells CASRPTGGNQPQHF. CDR3 DNA sequence: TGTGCCAGCAGGCCGACAGGGGGCAATCAGCCCCAGCATTTT. The V call is TRBV6-6, the J call TRBJ1-5, with 8 bases identical to TRBD1. This CDR3 is built from 14 residues. Germline V lookup: CDR1 MNHNY, CDR2 SVGAGI (reference sequence). With V trimmed by 6 bases and J by 2 bases, 3 bases remained unmatched.